The clone carrying this T cell receptor beta chain was detected ten times or more. Its antigen is undetermined. The sample has other DNA sequences that encode this CDR3 too. This sample was included in a study of metastatic and nonmetastatic thyroid tumors. Study details: It was across blood and tumor or nodule tissue from malignant and benign thyroid patients that repertoires were compared. Study results and limitations: Patients with malignant thyroid tumors reportedly had significantly higher TCR beta diversity than those with benign nodules, in blood and tumor.

All patients were untreated before thyroid surgery. In the authors' methods: The study took CDR3 differences across clinicopathological groups and made a distant-metastasis classifier for papillary thyroid cancer from them. From the PCR reads, TCRdb re-called clones with MiXCR. TCRdb, not the original authors, processed these V and J calls. The sample has roughly 22,000 clones, under 15% seen once. The CDR3 has 15 amino acids. V was shortened by 6 bases and J by 0 bases, with 14 bases between the two germline ends. Per germline, CDR1 SGHKS and CDR2 YYEKEE (reference sequence). This chain connects TRBV5-5 to TRBJ2-3, with D perhaps matching TRBD1 (7 bases). This receptor was identified in a female donor with papillary thyroid cancer or a benign thyroid nodule (not recorded which). Some clones in this sample may be carry-over from other donors' samples. Input material: blood. The CDR3 protein is CASNPTGTSTDTQYF. CDR3 sequence (DNA): TGTGCCAGCAACCCGACAGGGACTAGCACAGATACGCAGTATTTT.